Shown below are 28 T cell receptor beta chains from a single sample sequenced in a study of human versus mouse CDR3 diversity and MHC coevolution (dated by TCRdb to the late 2010s). Libraries were constructed by the immunoSEQ multiplex PCR assay. Entries here come from immuneACCESS through TCRdb and include only in-frame sequences with V and J called. Some clones fail to appear in such tables; in the studies checked, an unresolved V gene covers under half of the shortfall, and the cause of the remainder is unknown. This sample gives about 77,000 clones in total; roughly 90% of them show up just once. Roughly 0.15% of the sample rests with the top ten. The sample was naive CD4+ T cells from blood. What this sample's cell subset or site label stands for: CD45RO-negative CD62L-positive naive CD4 T cells. The receptors derive from a person between 30 and 69 years old in good health.

This clone was seen once. The V call is TRBV30, the J call TRBJ2-1, with 7 bases that match TRBD1. Germline V gives CDR1 GTSNPN, CDR2 SVGIG (reference sequence). This CDR3 has 13 residues. The trim removed 2 bases at V and 6 bases at J, leaving 4 bases unmatched. The CDR3 loop is CAWSYDRANEQFF. CDR3 coding DNA: TGTGCCTGGAGTTATGACAGGGCCAATGAGCAGTTCTTC.

The chain uses TRBV7-9 and TRBJ1-2; 9 bases map to TRBD1. Trimming removed 5 bases from V and 7 bases from J; junction bases left unmatched: 5. The CDR3 runs 13 residues. Germline V gene lookup returns CDR1 SEHNR and CDR2 FQNEAQ (reference sequence). CDR3 sequence (DNA): TGTGCCAGCAGCGCGGACAGGGGTAGTGGCTACACCTTC. This encodes CASSADRGSGYTF. Supplemented by reference TRBV7-9 and TRBJ1-2, the full variable domain reads DTGVSQNPRHKITKRGQNVTFRCDPISEHNRLYWYRQTLGQGPEFLTYFQNEAQLEKSRLLSDRFSAERPKGSFSTLEIQRTEQGDSAMYLCASSADRGSGYTFGSGTRLTVV.

This clone was picked up a small number of times. The genes are TRBV28 and TRBJ1-5; tentative D call: TRBD1 (6 bases). The CDR3 has 15 residues. V was clipped by 6 bases and J by 0 bases, with 12 bases between them. Germline-derived CDR1 and CDR2 are MDHEN and SYDVKM. CDR3 amino acids: CASRSSGVSNQPQHF. The CDR3 DNA reads TGTGCCAGCAGGTCATCAGGGGTTAGCAATCAGCCCCAGCATTTT.

The chain joins TRBV4-1 to TRBJ1-2; tentatively, D is TRBD1 (5 bases). The CDR3 extends over 11 amino acids. From germline, CDR1 is MGHRA and CDR2 YSYEKL. V was pared by 2 bases and J by 13 bases, with 11 bases between. CDR3 loop: CASSQRGERTF. CDR3 DNA sequence: TGCGCCAGCAGCCAACGGGGGGAACGCACCTTC.

This clone has just one count. The rearrangement links TRBV5-4 to TRBJ2-1; 13 bases line up with TRBD2. The length of the CDR3 is 17 residues. CDR1 and CDR2 from the germline V gene are SGHNT and YYREEE (reference sequence). Trimming took 4 bases from V and 3 from J; bases not matched to a gene: 7. The CDR3 DNA is TGTGCCAGCAGCAGGACTAGCGGGGGAGCATTCTACAATGAGCAGTTCTTC. It is translated as CASSRTSGGAFYNEQFF.

V gene TRBV5-1 combines with J gene TRBJ1-1; D is perhaps TRBD1 (6 bases). Trimming took off 1 base at V and 2 bases at J, with 9 bases between the two ends. This CDR3 is built from 14 residues. From germline, CDR1 is SGHRS and CDR2 YFSETQ. CDR3 amino acids: CASSLKQGNTEAFF. The CDR3 DNA reads TGCGCCAGCAGCTTGAAACAGGGAAACACTGAAGCTTTCTTT.

This rearrangement joins TRBV19 to TRBJ2-1; D possibly corresponds to TRBD2 (6 bases). The germline gives CDR1 LNHDA, CDR2 SQIVND (reference sequence). V shed 6 bases and J shed 0 bases, with 18 bases lying between them. The CDR3 is 17 amino acids. This CDR3 reads CASSQILALSSYNEQFF. CDR3 bases: TGTGCCAGTAGCCAGATACTAGCTCTGAGCTCCTACAATGAGCAGTTCTTC.

As DNA, the CDR3 is TGTGCCAGCAGCTTAGCCCCGGACTCCTACACTGAAGCTTTCTTT. This encodes CASSLAPDSYTEAFF. The chain employs TRBV7-9 and TRBJ1-1; D remains unclear. V was shortened by 0 bases and J by 3 bases, with 11 bases between the two germline ends. The CDR3 spans 15 residues. Germline loops: CDR1 SEHNR, CDR2 FQNEAQ (reference sequence).

The rearrangement links TRBV5-1 to TRBJ1-4; D is ambiguous. V shed 0 bases and J shed 8 bases, with 11 bases lying between them. The CDR3 loop spans 14 amino acids. The V gene's germline CDR1 is SGHRS and CDR2 YFSETQ. CDR3 protein: CASSLAGKGEKLFF. The CDR3 region has the DNA TGCGCCAGCAGCTTGGCGGGAAAGGGCGAAAAACTGTTTTTT.

J is TRBJ2-7 and V is TRBV23-1; possibly TRBD1 for D (5 bases). TRBV23-1 is reported as an ORF; its role is uncertain. This CDR3 region has 16 residues. V dropped 0 bases and J dropped 1 base, with 13 bases sitting between them. The DNA for the CDR3 is TGCGCCAGCAGTCAATCTGACAGAGTATCGTCCTACGAGCAGTACTTC. Protein: CASSQSDRVSSYEQYF.

The V call is TRBV21-1, the J call TRBJ1-1; TRBD1, the D gene given by the table, was not confirmed from the DNA. TRBV21-1 is classified as a pseudogene. The CDR3 consists of 14 residues. The CDR3 sequence is CATDRYLMNTEAFF. The DNA of the CDR3 is TGTGCCACTGACAGGTATCTCATGAACACTGAAGCTTTCTTT.

The gene calls are TRBV5-1 and TRBJ2-3; D gene ambiguous. The CDR3 length is 14 residues. The ends were cut back, 1 base at V and 4 bases at J, with 10 bases in the middle. The V gene's germline CDR1 is SGHRS and CDR2 YFSETQ. CDR3 protein: CASSLNGGADTQYF. CDR3 sequence (DNA): TGCGCCAGCAGCTTGAACGGCGGAGCAGATACGCAGTATTTT.

This clone was seen a single time. The rearrangement joins TRBV5-1 to TRBJ2-3; D is ambiguous. The CDR3 consists of 15 residues. V was trimmed by 0 bases and J by 0 bases, leaving 8 bases between them. Germline CDR1 and CDR2: SGHRS and YFSETQ. The CDR3 coding sequence is TGCGCCAGCAGCTTGGACCCGGGTAGCACAGATACGCAGTATTTT. It is translated as CASSLDPGSTDTQYF. Supplemented by reference TRBV5-1 and TRBJ2-3, the full variable domain reads KAGVTQTPRYLIKTRGQQVTLSCSPISGHRSVSWYQQTPGQGLQFLFEYFSETQRNKGNFPGRFSGRQFSNSRSEMNVSTLELGDSALYLCASSLDPGSTDTQYFGPGTRLTVL.

On this clone itself: The conserved final phenylalanine or tryptophan is absent from the CDR3, which likely points to a read error. The limits of the CDR3 on the DNA are not certain, so only TCRdb's listed CDR3 is given. The rearrangement uses TRBV7-9 and TRBJ2-7; TRBD2 is the table's D call and was not checked against the DNA. The CDR3 comprises 8 residues, both ends counted. Germline values: CDR1 SEHNR, CDR2 FQNEAQ (reference sequence). The CDR3 loop reads CASSYRGG.

The V call is TRBV2, the J call TRBJ1-4; 7 bases are a match to TRBD1. Germline V CDR1 and CDR2: SNHLY, FYNNEI. The CDR3 consists of 12 residues. J was trimmed by 7 bases and V by 6 bases; bases with no gene match: 2. CDR3 protein: CASSGQAEKLFF. CDR3 nucleotide sequence: TGTGCCAGCAGCGGACAGGCTGAAAAACTGTTTTTT.

The chain joins TRBV7-9 to TRBJ1-2; no clear D gene. CDR3 length: 14 residues. Between the trimmed V and J ends, which lost 1 base and 5 bases, there was a span of 11 bases. The germline CDR1 and CDR2 sequences are SEHNR and FQNEAQ (reference sequence). The CDR3 bases are TGTGCCAGCAGCTTAGGCCAGGTTCATTATGGCTACACCTTC. This sequence encodes CASSLGQVHYGYTF.

The gene calls are TRBV10-2 and TRBJ2-2; D unclear. Germline CDR1 reads WSHSY; CDR2 reads SAAADI. V was trimmed by 3 bases and J by 0 bases, leaving 5 bases between them. The CDR3 length is 14 residues. The DNA of the CDR3 is TGCGCCAGCAGTGATAACACGAACACCGGGGAGCTGTTTTTT. Its protein is CASSDNTNTGELFF.

This chain joins TRBV9 and TRBJ1-3, with TRBD1 identical over 8 bases. CDR3 size: 17 residues. With V trimmed by 2 bases and J by 2 bases, 9 bases remained unmatched. CDR1 and CDR2 from the germline V gene are SGDLS and YYNGEE. Written as DNA, the CDR3 is TGTGCCAGCAGCGTCTCCCCCCGACAGGGGACTGGAAACACCATATATTTT. Translating gives CASSVSPRQGTGNTIYF.

This clone was seen a few times. V gene TRBV10-2 combines with J gene TRBJ2-7; 7 bases match TRBD2. Germline CDR1 is WSHSY and CDR2 is SAAADI. This CDR3 has 12 residues. V lost 6 bases and J lost 3; bases outside the gene matches: 2. CDR3 in amino acids: CASSRDYYEQYF. CDR3 in DNA: TGCGCCAGCAGCCGGGACTACTACGAGCAGTACTTC.

This rearrangement joins TRBV19 to TRBJ1-1; D unclear. The ends were cut back, 7 bases at V and 4 bases at J, with 7 bases in the middle. The CDR3 spans 11 residues. Germline lookup yields CDR1 LNHDA and CDR2 SQIVND (reference sequence). The chain's CDR3 is CASTQFTEAFF. The CDR3 DNA is TGTGCCAGTACCCAGTTCACTGAAGCTTTCTTT.

This chain links TRBV28 with TRBJ1-1; no reliable D call. The V and J ends lost 6 bases and 10 bases respectively, with 15 bases between them. CDR3 length equals 12 residues. Germline-derived CDR1 and CDR2 are MDHEN and SYDVKM. The CDR3 nucleotides are TGTGCCAGCAGCCTATTGTCCGCCCGAGCTTTCTTT. Protein product: CASSLLSARAFF.

V usage is TRBV9 and J usage is TRBJ2-1; 7 bases align to TRBD1. V was pared by 3 bases and J by 4 bases, with 7 bases of the junction left unmatched. Germline-derived CDR1 and CDR2 are SGDLS and YYNGEE. The CDR3 loop spans 15 amino acids. The CDR3 DNA sequence: TGTGCCAGCAGCGACCGGGACAGCCCTTACAATGAGCAGTTCTTC. It codes for CASSDRDSPYNEQFF.

The gene calls are TRBV10-3 and TRBJ2-1, with 9 positions matching TRBD2. Germline lookup yields CDR1 ENHRY and CDR2 SYGVKD. Germline trimming cut 3 bases from V and 6 bases from J; bases unmatched to any gene: 3. There are 14 residues in the CDR3. CDR3 sequence reads: CAISDYSGGNEQFF. CDR3 DNA sequence: TGTGCCATCAGTGACTATAGCGGGGGCAATGAGCAGTTCTTC.

CDR3 residues: CAWSVGQGNSPLHF. The CDR3 DNA is TGTGCCTGGAGTGTAGGACAGGGAAATTCACCCCTCCACTTT. The rearrangement uses TRBV30 and TRBJ1-6; 8 bases are a match to TRBD1. J was trimmed by 7 bases and V by 0 bases; bases with no gene match: 2. Germline values: CDR1 GTSNPN, CDR2 SVGIG (reference sequence). The CDR3 loop spans 14 amino acids.

The chain carries TRBV30 and TRBJ2-7; D may be TRBD2 (6 bases). Trimming removed 5 bases at V and 4 bases at J, with 15 bases between. Looked up from germline, CDR1 is GTSNPN and CDR2 is SVGIG (reference sequence). The CDR3 is 13 amino acids. This chain's CDR3 is CAWARDSLYEQYF. DNA for the CDR3: TGTGCCTGGGCCCGGGACTCCCTTTACGAGCAGTACTTC.

The DNA for the CDR3 is TGTGCCAGCAGCTTACAGGGGTTTTACACAGATACGCAGTATTTT. This gives the protein CASSLQGFYTDTQYF. The V call is TRBV7-9, the J call TRBJ2-3; D is perhaps TRBD1 (6 bases). The CDR3 consists of 15 residues. Trimming pared 2 bases from V and 2 bases from J, leaving 11 bases between. CDR1 is SEHNR and CDR2 is FQNEAQ in the germline V gene (reference sequence).

The genes are TRBV19 and TRBJ2-7, with D uncertain. The V and J ends lost 4 bases and 3 bases respectively, with 13 bases between them. The CDR3 is made up of 14 amino acids. In germline, CDR1 is LNHDA, CDR2 SQIVND (reference sequence). The CDR3 reads CASSSFFPSYEQYF. The CDR3 coding sequence is TGTGCCAGTAGTAGTTTTTTTCCGAGCTACGAGCAGTACTTC.

A single count supports this clone. The chain joins TRBV7-3 to TRBJ1-1; D unresolved. Trimming pared 3 bases from V and 3 bases from J, leaving 8 bases between. This CDR3 contains 13 residues. Germline V gene data show CDR1 as SGHTA and CDR2 as FQGTGA. CDR3 loop: CASSFGVYTEAFF. The CDR3 nucleotides are TGTGCCAGCAGCTTCGGTGTGTACACTGAAGCTTTCTTT.